This entry lists 14 T cell receptor beta chains sequenced from one sample in a study of shared T cell receptors in the human thymus. Profiling relied on immunoSEQ multiplex PCR, and the TCRdb table lists in-frame clones only, not all of them. The sample records more than 550,000 clones, approximately 85% being singletons. This same sample was also part of a study on human thymus T cells.

Sequenced material: thymocytes. These receptors came from a girl less than two years old with a congenital heart defect.

The chain links TRBV19 to TRBJ2-7; the match to TRBD1 covers 8 bases. The CDR3 extends over 17 amino acids. Germline CDR1 and CDR2: LNHDA and SQIVND (reference sequence). V was clipped by 2 bases and J by 4 bases; unmatched bases: 13. CDR3 loop: CASSILWSGQGAYEQYF. CDR3 sequence (DNA): TGTGCCAGTAGTATACTCTGGAGTGGACAGGGCGCTTACGAGCAGTACTTC. Combining the CDR3 with reference TRBV19 and TRBJ2-7 gives the whole variable domain DGGITQSPKYLFRKEGQNVTLSCEQNLNHDAMYWYRQDPGQGLRLIYYSQIVNDFQKGDIAEGYSVSREKKESFPLTVTSAQKNPTAFYLCASSILWSGQGAYEQYFGPGTRLTVT.

V usage is TRBV6-1 and J usage is TRBJ2-2; tentatively, D is TRBD1 (5 bases). Trimming removed 8 bases from V and 4 bases from J, with 11 bases in between. This CDR3 has 13 amino acids. The germline CDR1 and CDR2 sequences are MNHNS and SASEGT. The CDR3: CASGVDITGELFF. As DNA, the CDR3 is TGTGCCAGCGGAGTGGACATCACCGGGGAGCTGTTTTTT.

This chain joins TRBV29-1 and TRBJ1-2; 8 bases fit TRBD1. J lost 6 bases, V lost 6 bases, and 15 bases had no gene match. The germline gives CDR1 SQVTM, CDR2 ANQGSEA. The CDR3 runs 15 residues. The CDR3: CSVAESDRAGDGYTF. For the CDR3, the DNA is TGCAGCGTGGCAGAATCGGACAGGGCGGGCGATGGCTACACCTTC.

The chain employs TRBV5-1 and TRBJ1-5; TRBD1 matches at 10 bases. Germline V gene lookup returns CDR1 SGHRS and CDR2 YFSETQ. V shed 5 bases, J shed 7 bases, and the junction held 9 bases outside the gene matches. The CDR3 totals 15 residues. CDR3 sequence reads: CASSRGTGEHQPQHF. The DNA for the CDR3 is TGCGCCAGCAGTCGCGGGACAGGGGAGCACCAGCCCCAGCATTTT.

This clone came up once. The chain is built from TRBV6-1 and TRBJ1-4; D might be TRBD1 (5 bases). The V and J ends lost 0 bases and 7 bases respectively, with 12 bases between them. This CDR3 comprises 15 residues. Germline V gene sequence: CDR1 MNHNS, CDR2 SASEGT. The CDR3 DNA reads as TGTGCCAGCAGTGAAGCGCTGGGGCCCTCTGAAAAACTGTTTTTT. Translation: CASSEALGPSEKLFF.

This clone has more than one count but fewer than ten. The chain has TRBV11-2 and TRBJ1-1; 10 nucleotides line up with TRBD1. The CDR3 contains 19 residues. J gave up 3 bases and V 9 bases, and 22 bases lay outside the gene matches. Germline-derived CDR1 and CDR2 are SGHAT and FQNNGV. CDR3 loop: CASNLRGGTGDIRDTEAFF. CDR3 nucleotide sequence: TGTGCCAGTAACCTAAGGGGCGGGACAGGGGATATTCGAGACACTGAAGCTTTCTTT.

The chain's CDR3 is CASSERTAYGYTF. DNA of the CDR3: TGTGCCAGCAGTGAGAGGACAGCCTATGGCTACACCTTC. This chain joins TRBV6-1 and TRBJ1-2; D possibly corresponds to TRBD1 (6 bases). CDR1 MNHNS and CDR2 SASEGT come from the germline V gene. Trimming removed 3 bases from V and 4 bases from J, with 9 bases in between. This CDR3 is built from 13 residues.

The V gene is TRBV7-2, the J gene TRBJ2-5; D possibly corresponds to TRBD2 (6 bases). Germline lookup yields CDR1 SGHTA and CDR2 FQGNSA. The CDR3 loop spans 13 amino acids. The V end was cut by 3 bases, the J end by 3 bases, with 8 bases between. CDR3 bases: TGTGCCAGCAGCTTCCCGGGAGAAGAGACCCAGTACTTC. Translated: CASSFPGEETQYF.

The rearrangement links TRBV4-3 to TRBJ1-1; D ambiguous. Trimming took off 1 base at V and 4 bases at J, with 28 bases between the two ends. Germline loops: CDR1 LGHNA, CDR2 YSLEER. The CDR3 runs 20 residues. This CDR3 reads CASSQAPRPHSTPHFTEAFF. CDR3 coding DNA: TGCGCCAGCAGCCAAGCCCCTCGCCCGCACTCCACCCCCCACTTCACTGAAGCTTTCTTT.

This clone occurred once. This chain uses TRBV5-5 with TRBJ2-1; 11 positions match TRBD2. The CDR3 totals 16 residues. Germline V gives CDR1 SGHKS, CDR2 YYEKEE (reference sequence). The junction had 5 bases not matched to a gene; V was cut back by 3 bases and J by 3 bases. CDR3 loop: CASSSPTSGDYNEQFF. The CDR3 coding sequence is TGTGCCAGCAGCTCCCCGACTAGCGGGGACTACAATGAGCAGTTCTTC.

V gene TRBV29-1 combines with J gene TRBJ2-3; the D gene is possibly TRBD2 (5 bases). The CDR3 consists of 12 residues. Germline values: CDR1 SQVTM, CDR2 ANQGSEA. V was clipped by 3 bases and J by 4 bases, with 8 bases between them. CDR3 sequence (DNA): TGCAGCGTTGACCGGAGGTCAGATACGCAGTATTTT. Translating gives CSVDRRSDTQYF.

The chain uses TRBV4-3 and TRBJ2-1; 8 bases fit TRBD2. The trim removed 1 base at V and 4 bases at J, leaving 6 bases unmatched. This CDR3 has 16 residues. Germline V gene lookup returns CDR1 LGHNA and CDR2 YSLEER. Written as DNA, the CDR3 is TGCGCCAGCAGCCAAGGTAGTGCGGGGGGTTACAATGAGCAGTTCTTC. It is translated as CASSQGSAGGYNEQFF.

The chain joins TRBV9 to TRBJ1-1; 9 bases match TRBD1. The CDR3 is 14 amino acids. V gave up 0 bases and J gave up 10 bases; unmatched junction bases: 7. CDR1 and CDR2 from the germline V gene are SGDLS and YYNGEE. CDR3 sequence (DNA): TGTGCCAGCAGCGTAGGCCCCCGACAGGGGGGAGCTTTCTTT. This encodes CASSVGPRQGGAFF.

The V gene is TRBV30, the J gene TRBJ1-5; TRBD1 matches 8 bases. The germline CDR1 and CDR2 sequences are GTSNPN and SVGIG (reference sequence). V gave up 0 bases and J gave up 3 bases; unmatched junction bases: 19. The CDR3 contains 20 residues. The CDR3 coding sequence is TGTGCCTGGAGTGTAAGAGGTCGGGTTGGAACAGGGGGGTCCAATCAGCCCCAGCATTTT. It encodes CAWSVRGRVGTGGSNQPQHF.